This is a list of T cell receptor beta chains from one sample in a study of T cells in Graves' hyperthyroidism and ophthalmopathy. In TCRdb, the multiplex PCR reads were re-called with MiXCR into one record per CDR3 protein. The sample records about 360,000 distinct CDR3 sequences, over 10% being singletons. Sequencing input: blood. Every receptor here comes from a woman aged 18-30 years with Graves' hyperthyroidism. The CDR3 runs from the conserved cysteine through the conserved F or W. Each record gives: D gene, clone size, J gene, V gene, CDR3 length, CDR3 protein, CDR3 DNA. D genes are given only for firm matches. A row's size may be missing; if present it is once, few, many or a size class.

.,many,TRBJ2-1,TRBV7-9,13,CASSPGSGTEQFF,TGTGCCAGCAGCCCCGGTAGCGGAACCGAGCAGTTCTTC
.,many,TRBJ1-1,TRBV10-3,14,CAISLDVMNTEAFF,TGTGCCATCAGTCTAGATGTTATGAACACTGAAGCTTTCTTT
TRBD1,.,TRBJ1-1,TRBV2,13,CASRTGVVAEAFF,TGTGCCAGCAGGACAGGGGTGGTAGCTGAAGCTTTCTTT
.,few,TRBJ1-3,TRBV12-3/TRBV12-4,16,CASSFTGHISGNTIYF,TGTGCCAGCAGTTTTACCGGACATATCTCTGGAAACACCATATATTTT
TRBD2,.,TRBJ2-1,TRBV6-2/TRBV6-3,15,CASSKSGSGVNEQFF,TGTGCCAGCAGTAAAAGCGGGAGCGGGGTAAATGAGCAGTTCTTC
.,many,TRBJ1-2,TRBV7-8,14,CASSLRGESDGYTF,TGTGCCAGCAGCTTAAGAGGGGAGAGTGACGGCTACACCTTC
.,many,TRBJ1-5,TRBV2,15,CASGGGGLKSSAQHF,TGTGCCAGCGGGGGCGGGGGTTTGAAATCAAGCGCCCAGCATTTT
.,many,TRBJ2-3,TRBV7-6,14,CASSSYQTTDTQYF,TGTGCCAGCAGCTCCTATCAGACCACAGATACGCAGTATTTT
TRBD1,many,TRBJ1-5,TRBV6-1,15,CASRTWEGASQPQHF,TGTGCCAGTCGTACCTGGGAGGGGGCGAGTCAGCCCCAGCATTTT
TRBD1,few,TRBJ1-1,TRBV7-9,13,CASSFTGVAEAFF,TGTGCCAGCAGCTTTACAGGGGTCGCAGAAGCTTTCTTT
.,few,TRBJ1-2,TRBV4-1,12,CASSQEPYGYTF,TGCGCCAGCAGCCAAGAGCCCTATGGCTACACCTTC
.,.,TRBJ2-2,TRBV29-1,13,CSVCPTGTGELSF,TGCAGCGTTTGCCCTACAGGCACGGGGGAGCTGTCTTTT
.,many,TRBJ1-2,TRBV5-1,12,CASRLDGEGYTF,TGCGCCAGCCGTTTAGATGGAGAAGGCTACACCTTC
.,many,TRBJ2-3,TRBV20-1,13,CSAYEGDTDTQYF,TGCAGTGCCTACGAGGGAGACACAGATACGCAGTATTTT
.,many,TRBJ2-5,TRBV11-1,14,CASSSLTEAETQYF,TGTGCCAGCAGCTCTTTGACCGAGGCAGAGACCCAGTACTTC
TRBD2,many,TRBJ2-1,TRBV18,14,CASSPAGGRNEQFF,TGTGCCAGCTCACCAGCGGGGGGACGGAATGAGCAGTTCTTC
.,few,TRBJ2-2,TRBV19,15,CASSTGTRNTGELFF,TGTGCCAGTAGTACAGGGACACGAAACACCGGGGAGCTGTTTTTT
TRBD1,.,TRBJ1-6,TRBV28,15,CASSLVGTGESPLHF,TGTGCCAGCAGTTTAGTGGGGACAGGGGAATCACCCCTCCACTTT
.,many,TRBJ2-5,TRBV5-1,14,CASSLGGVQETQYF,TGTGCCAGCAGTTTAGGGGGGGTCCAAGAGACCCAGTACTTC
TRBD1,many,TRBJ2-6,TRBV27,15,CASSLGQAGANVLTF,TGTGCCAGCAGTCTCGGACAGGCTGGGGCCAACGTCCTGACTTTC
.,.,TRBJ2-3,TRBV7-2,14,CASSLEHFADTQYF,TGTGCCAGCAGCTTAGAGCACTTTGCAGATACGCAGTATTTT
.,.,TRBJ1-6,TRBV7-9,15,CASSLAATPQLPLHF,TGTGCCAGCAGCTTAGCGGCGACTCCTCAGCTTCCCCTCCACTTT
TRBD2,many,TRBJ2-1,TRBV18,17,CASSPLTTSIGYNEQFF,TGTGCCAGCTCACCCTTGACGACTAGCATAGGGTACAATGAGCAGTTCTTC
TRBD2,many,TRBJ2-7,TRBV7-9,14,CASSPELALGEQYF,TGTGCCAGCAGCCCAGAACTAGCGCTAGGAGAGCAGTACTTC
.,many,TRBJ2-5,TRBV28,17,CASSTPRGDLKEGTQYF,TGTGCCAGCAGTACCCCACGGGGCGATCTAAAGGAGGGGACCCAGTACTTC
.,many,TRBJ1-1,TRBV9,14,CASSVGEGGSEAFF,TGTGCCAGCAGCGTAGGTGAGGGTGGGTCTGAAGCTTTCTTT
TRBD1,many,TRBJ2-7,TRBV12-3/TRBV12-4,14,CASSLGQTPYEQYF,TGTGCCAGCAGTCTGGGACAGACCCCTTACGAGCAGTACTTC
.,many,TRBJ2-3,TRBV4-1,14,CASSPTPPADTQYF,TGCGCCAGCAGCCCCACCCCCCCGGCAGATACGCAGTATTTT
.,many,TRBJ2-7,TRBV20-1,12,CSAPDRTWEQYF,TGCAGTGCCCCGGACCGAACCTGGGAGCAGTACTTC
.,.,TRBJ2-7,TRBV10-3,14,CAIRGGQISYEQYF,TGTGCCATCAGAGGAGGACAGATCTCCTACGAGCAGTACTTC
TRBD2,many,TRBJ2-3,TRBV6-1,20,CASSERASGGLSLSTDTQYF,TGTGCCAGCAGTGAACGGGCTAGCGGGGGACTCTCCCTTAGCACAGATACGCAGTATTTT